This T cell receptor (beta chain) stems from a study of early T cells in non-severe SARS-CoV-2 infection. Across the whole study: The sequenced material was bulk RNA from unsorted whole blood, and its chains were unpaired.

V lost 1 base, J lost 1 base, and 9 bases lay in between. Germline CDR1 is SGHNT and CDR2 is YYREEE (reference sequence). The CDR3 sequence is 15 residues long. This clonotype turned up a few times. As yet, its antigen is unknown. Study conclusions and caveats: Matches to VDJdb favored anti-spike CD8 responses and missed private and CD4 specificities.

In the library, individual cDNA molecules carried attached unique molecular identifiers. MiXCR, applied by TCRdb to the 5' RACE reads, yields one record per CDR3 protein. The sample lists under 70,000 distinct CDR3 sequences, about 9.9% occurring once. Material: whole blood. The clonotype was recovered from an adult who was a healthcare worker with PCR-confirmed SARS-CoV-2 infection or an uninfected control (not recorded which). The chain combines TRBV5-4 with TRBJ2-1, with unresolved D. DNA of the CDR3: TGTGCCAGCAGCTTGCTCCCTATGTCCTACAATGAGCAGTTCTTC. This translates into CASSLLPMSYNEQFF.